This passage covers 25 T cell receptor beta chains from one sample sequenced in a study of cytomegalovirus exposure and HLA in healthy donors listed by TCRdb under 2017. Library preparation used the immunoSEQ multiplex PCR assay. For the multiplex PCR, a mixture combining 60 forward primers for TCR Vbeta segments and 13 reverse primers for TCR Jbeta segments was used. Held by TCRdb, this immuneACCESS table contains in-frame sequences only and omits some clones. Under half of the omission traces to an unresolved V gene where checked; the cause of the rest is unknown. The sample has approximately 100,000 clones on record, about 80% of them singletons. Of the sample, more than 4.5% falls within the top ten clones. Sample: PBMCs. These TCRs come from a female donor in good health and CMV-seropositive.

This chain uses TRBV6-6 with TRBJ2-7, with 9 bases lining up with TRBD1. The CDR3 runs to 14 residues. With V trimmed by 7 bases and J by 4 bases, 8 bases remained unmatched. Germline assignment: CDR1 MNHNY and CDR2 SVGAGI (reference sequence). The CDR3 region is CASTSGTGNYEQYF. The CDR3 bases are TGTGCCAGCACCTCCGGGACAGGGAATTACGAGCAGTACTTC.

The chain employs TRBV5-4 and TRBJ2-1, with 9 positions matching TRBD2. The CDR3 covers 17 residues. Losses at the gene ends were 4 bases for V and 6 bases for J; bases not matched to a gene: 14. Germline CDR1 is SGHNT and CDR2 is YYREEE (reference sequence). The CDR3 sequence: CASSDTAGTSSVNEQFF. The DNA for the CDR3 is TGTGCCAGCAGCGATACGGCTGGGACTAGCTCGGTCAATGAGCAGTTCTTC.

The chain has TRBV4-1 and TRBJ2-1, with D possibly TRBD1 on 6 matching bases. Germline assignment: CDR1 MGHRA and CDR2 YSYEKL. The CDR3 contains 14 residues. Trimming took off 1 base at V and 6 bases at J, with 10 bases between the two ends. The CDR3 loop is CASSQVLGGNEQFF. The CDR3 DNA reads as TGCGCCAGCAGCCAAGTGTTAGGGGGCAATGAGCAGTTCTTC.

This clone was observed a handful of times. The chain combines TRBV19 with TRBJ2-1, with 9 bases matching TRBD1. The germline V gene has CDR1 LNHDA and CDR2 SQIVND (reference sequence). This CDR3 is 13 amino acids long. Trimming at V came to 5 bases and at J to 8 bases, leaving 4 bases not matched to a gene. CDR3 sequence reads: CASSYRGPDEQFF. Written as DNA, the CDR3 is TGTGCCAGTAGTTACAGGGGGCCGGATGAGCAGTTCTTC.

The chain has TRBV7-8 and TRBJ2-3, with 9 positions matching TRBD1. The junction had 6 bases not matched to a gene; V was cut back by 5 bases and J by 0 bases. The CDR3 sequence is 16 residues long. Germline CDR1 reads SGHVS; CDR2 reads FQNEAQ. DNA for the CDR3: TGTGCCAGCAGCCAACAGGGGGCATTCAGCACAGATACGCAGTATTTT. Translated, it gives CASSQQGAFSTDTQYF.

To note about this clone: A read error may account for a junction end that differs from germline. The J gene is TRBJ2-7, the V gene TRBV6-5, with 7 bases matching TRBD1. The CDR3 totals 14 residues. Germline V gives CDR1 MNHEY, CDR2 SVGAGI. The CDR3 sequence: CVSSYYRGFGEQYF. As DNA, the CDR3 is TGTGTCAGCAGTTATTACAGGGGCTTCGGGGAGCAGTACTTC.

V usage is TRBV29-1 and J usage is TRBJ1-2; no reliable D call. The germline V and J ends were trimmed by 4 bases and 7 bases, with 16 bases remaining between them. This CDR3 has 13 amino acids. Germline lookup yields CDR1 SQVTM and CDR2 ANQGSEA. In nucleotides, the CDR3 is TGCAGCGTTGGAACACCTCTTAGCGGTGGCTACACCTTC. This sequence encodes CSVGTPLSGGYTF.

The chain recombines TRBV27 with TRBJ2-5; TRBD2 agrees at 11 bases. The ends lost 3 bases at V and 5 bases at J; junction bases unmatched: 5. Per germline, CDR1 MNHEY and CDR2 SMNVEV (reference sequence). There are 15 residues in the CDR3. In nucleotides, the CDR3 is TGTGCCAGCAGTTTTGTAGCGGGAGGGAGGGAGACCCAGTACTTC. It is translated as CASSFVAGGRETQYF.

The chain combines TRBV19 with TRBJ2-3; 10 nucleotides line up with TRBD1. CDR1 LNHDA and CDR2 SQIVND come from the germline V gene (reference sequence). J was trimmed by 0 bases and V by 6 bases; bases with no gene match: 6. The CDR3 consists of 16 residues. CDR3 loop: CASRGGTGASTDTQYF. The CDR3 DNA reads as TGTGCCAGTAGAGGGGGGACAGGGGCTAGCACAGATACGCAGTATTTT.

This clone has only a few counts. The CDR3 reads CAISWGGGTEAFF. CDR3 DNA: TGTGCCATCAGTTGGGGAGGGGGCACTGAAGCTTTCTTT. The chain links TRBV10-3 to TRBJ1-1; tentative D call: TRBD1 (6 bases). Germline V gene sequence: CDR1 ENHRY, CDR2 SYGVKD. Between the trimmed V and J ends, which lost 5 bases and 4 bases, there was a span of 11 bases. The CDR3 is made up of 13 amino acids.

This chain joins TRBV19 and TRBJ1-1, with TRBD1 matching 7 bases. V dropped 10 bases and J dropped 0; count of bases not matched to a gene: 5. This CDR3 is built from 13 residues. The germline CDR1 and CDR2 sequences are LNHDA and SQIVND (reference sequence). The CDR3 loop is CATQGQLNTEAFF. The CDR3 nucleotides are TGTGCCACTCAGGGACAGCTGAACACTGAAGCTTTCTTT.

The chain links TRBV18 to TRBJ1-2; 12 bases align to TRBD1. Germline CDR1 reads KGHSH; CDR2 reads LQKENI. J gave up 5 bases and V 3 bases, and 4 bases lay outside the gene matches. The CDR3 sequence is 15 residues long. CDR3 in DNA: TGTGCCAGCTCACCGGGACAGGGGGCTGAATATGGCTACACCTTC. This encodes CASSPGQGAEYGYTF. Drawing the rest from reference TRBV18 and TRBJ1-2, the complete variable domain is NAGVMQNPRHLVRRRGQEARLRCSPMKGHSHVYWYRQLPEEGLKFMVYLQKENIIDESGMPKERFSAEFPKEGPSILRIQQVVRGDSAAYFCASSPGQGAEYGYTFGSGTRLTVV.

This rearrangement joins TRBV11-2 to TRBJ1-1, with TRBD1 matching over 7 bases. The CDR3 runs to 15 residues. V trimming: 2 bases; J trimming: 5 bases; junction bases outside the gene matches: 8. Germline V CDR1 and CDR2: SGHAT, FQNNGV. The chain's CDR3 is CASSLNRGRGTEAFF. As DNA, the CDR3 is TGTGCCAGCAGCTTAAACAGGGGTCGAGGGACTGAAGCTTTCTTT.

The V call is TRBV6-6, the J call TRBJ1-5; D is unclear. The V and J ends lost 7 bases and 1 base respectively, with 17 bases between them. The CDR3 contains 16 residues. Per the germline V gene, CDR1 is MNHNY and CDR2 is SVGAGI (reference sequence). CDR3 DNA sequence: TGTGCCAGCACTGCCCGCATGGGAGGGAGCAATCAGCCCCAGCATTTT. It is translated as CASTARMGGSNQPQHF.

The rearrangement links TRBV7-9 to TRBJ1-1, with D perhaps matching TRBD1 (5 bases). The CDR3 consists of 16 residues. Trimming shortened V by 3 bases and J by 3 bases, and 17 bases separated the two germline ends. CDR1 is SEHNR and CDR2 is FQNEAQ in the germline V gene (reference sequence). The CDR3 bases are TGTGCCAGCAGCTTTTTCTTGGGAGGGGAGGACACTGAAGCTTTCTTT. Its translation: CASSFFLGGEDTEAFF. The entire variable domain, with the rest obtained from reference TRBV7-9 and TRBJ1-1, is as follows: DTGVSQNPRHKITKRGQNVTFRCDPISEHNRLYWYRQTLGQGPEFLTYFQNEAQLEKSRLLSDRFSAERPKGSFSTLEIQRTEQGDSAMYLCASSFFLGGEDTEAFFGQGTRLTVV.

This clone was detected only a few times. The chain joins TRBV7-2 to TRBJ1-1; a weak D match, TRBD1 (6 bases). The CDR3 has 15 residues. CDR1 is SGHTA, CDR2 FQGNSA, per germline. The V end lost 2 bases, the J end lost 0 bases, and 10 bases lay between the germline ends. CDR3 region: CASSLNRAMNTEAFF. Written as DNA, the CDR3 is TGTGCCAGCAGCTTAAACAGGGCTATGAACACTGAAGCTTTCTTT.

In DNA form, the CDR3 reads TGTGCCAGCAGCAAAGCGCTTTTGGACAGGGCCATAGGAGAGACCCAGTACTTC. Amino acids: CASSKALLDRAIGETQYF. The chain joins TRBV21-1 to TRBJ2-5; the D call in the table, TRBD1, was not verified against the DNA. TRBV21-1 corresponds to a pseudogene. The length of the CDR3 is 18 residues.

This clone was detected a few times. This chain links TRBV7-2 with TRBJ2-4, with D possibly being TRBD2 (6 bases). In germline, CDR1 is SGHTA, CDR2 FQGNSA. CDR3 size: 14 residues. Trimming removed 2 bases from V and 10 bases from J, with 15 bases in between. CDR3 bases: TGTGCCAGCAGCTTAATGGGGACTGCACGAATTCAGTACTTC. It is translated as CASSLMGTARIQYF.

The V call is TRBV10-3, the J call TRBJ1-1; 7 bases map to TRBD1. From germline, CDR1 is ENHRY and CDR2 SYGVKD. The CDR3 consists of 14 residues. Trimming removed 2 bases from V and 6 bases from J; junction bases left unmatched: 6. The CDR3 region has the DNA TGTGCCATCAGTGAGCGGGCGACAGGGTCTGAAGCTTTCTTT. This encodes CAISERATGSEAFF.

CDR3 sequence reads: CASSSLGLAGETQYF. The DNA of the CDR3 is TGTGCCAGCAGCTCGCTAGGACTAGCGGGGGAGACCCAGTACTTC. J is TRBJ2-5 and V is TRBV7-3; TRBD2 agrees at 12 bases. CDR3 length equals 15 residues. The germline CDR1 and CDR2 sequences are SGHTA and FQGTGA. Losses at the gene ends were 4 bases for V and 5 bases for J; bases not matched to a gene: 5.

The chain has TRBV5-1 and TRBJ2-5; 9 positions match TRBD1. CDR1 and CDR2 (germline): SGHRS, YFSETQ. J was trimmed by 6 bases and V by 4 bases; bases with no gene match: 10. The CDR3 sequence is 15 residues long. This CDR3 reads CASSAGTGSLKTQYF. CDR3 DNA: TGCGCCAGCAGCGCCGGGACAGGGAGCTTGAAGACCCAGTACTTC. Full variable domain (missing parts from reference TRBV5-1 and TRBJ2-5): KAGVTQTPRYLIKTRGQQVTLSCSPISGHRSVSWYQQTPGQGLQFLFEYFSETQRNKGNFPGRFSGRQFSNSRSEMNVSTLELGDSALYLCASSAGTGSLKTQYFGPGTRLLVL.

The chain recombines TRBV2 with TRBJ2-7, with D maybe TRBD2 (5 bases). The CDR3 loop spans 11 amino acids. Trimming took 7 bases from V and 5 from J, leaving 9 bases between them. The germline V gene has CDR1 SNHLY and CDR2 FYNNEI. The CDR3 here is CASTPGNEQYF. In DNA form, the CDR3 reads TGTGCCAGCACCCCGGGAAACGAGCAGTACTTC.

This chain links TRBV28 with TRBJ1-1; 7 bases are a match to TRBD1. This CDR3 has 15 amino acids. Trimming at V came to 1 base and at J to 7 bases, leaving 9 bases not matched to a gene. The germline gives CDR1 MDHEN, CDR2 SYDVKM. The CDR3 region has the DNA TGTGCCAGCAGTTTATCCGTGACAGGGCGAAGTGAAGCTTTCTTT. The encoded protein is CASSLSVTGRSEAFF.

The V and J genes are TRBV6-4 and TRBJ2-1; 8 positions agree with TRBD2. V shed 6 bases and J 6 bases; nucleotides not matched to a gene: 7. This CDR3 is built from 14 residues. CDR1 MRHNA and CDR2 SNTAGT come from the germline V gene. The CDR3: CASSPAGAVNEQFF. CDR3 nucleotides: TGTGCCAGCAGCCCAGCGGGGGCCGTCAATGAGCAGTTCTTC.

The V gene is TRBV7-9, the J gene TRBJ1-2, with 8 bases aligning to TRBD1. CDR1 SEHNR and CDR2 FQNEAQ come from the germline V gene (reference sequence). V shed 5 bases, J shed 7 bases, and the junction held 6 bases outside the gene matches. The CDR3 covers 13 residues. CDR3 amino acids: CASSEQGERGYTF. DNA for the CDR3: TGTGCCAGCAGCGAACAGGGGGAACGTGGCTACACCTTC.